This TCR beta chain derives from a study of blood T cell repertoires in COVID-19. CDR1 and CDR2 (germline): LNHDA, SQIVND (reference sequence). Germline trimming cut 9 bases from V and 3 bases from J; bases unmatched to any gene: 4. The CDR3 spans 14 residues. Clones were sequenced by immunoSEQ multiplex PCR, and TCRdb holds only the in-frame ones, with some missing. The profile shows approximately 180,000 clones, approximately 83% of them singletons. The receptor was derived from a man aged 55 to 70 with acute or convalescent COVID-19. The material sequenced was peripheral blood. The J gene is TRBJ2-6, the V gene TRBV19; 8 nucleotides match TRBD1. The CDR3 coding sequence is TGTGCCAGCGGACAGGGTAGTGGGGCCAACGTCCTGACTTTC. Its protein product is CASGQGSGANVLTF.